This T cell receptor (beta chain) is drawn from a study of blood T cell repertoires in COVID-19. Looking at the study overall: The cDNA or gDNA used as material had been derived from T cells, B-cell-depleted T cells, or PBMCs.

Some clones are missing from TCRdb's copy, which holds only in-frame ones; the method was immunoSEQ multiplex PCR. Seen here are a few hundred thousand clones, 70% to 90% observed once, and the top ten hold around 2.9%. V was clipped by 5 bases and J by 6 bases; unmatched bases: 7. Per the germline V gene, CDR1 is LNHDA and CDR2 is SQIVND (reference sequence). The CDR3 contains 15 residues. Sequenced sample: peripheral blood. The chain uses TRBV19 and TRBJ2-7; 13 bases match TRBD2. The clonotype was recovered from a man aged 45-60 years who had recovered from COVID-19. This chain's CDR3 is CASSFRLAGGPEQYF. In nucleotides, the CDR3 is TGTGCCAGTAGTTTTCGACTAGCGGGAGGTCCCGAGCAGTACTTC.